Sequencing of this T cell receptor beta chain was carried out in a study of brain T cells in children with intractable seizures. Surgery cases with the highest brain T cell transcript signatures were chosen for sequencing. Pre-surgery treatment included at least one anti-epileptic drug. A word on this clone: Its antigen is as yet unknown.

The study's findings and limits: Pre- and post-surgery blood differed in depth, so pre-surgery absences may be undersampling.

The CDR3 is made up of 13 amino acids. Per the germline V gene, CDR1 is MNHEY and CDR2 is SVGAGI. Trimming pared 4 bases from V and 3 bases from J, leaving 8 bases between. Libraries were prepared by immunoSEQ multiplex PCR; TCRdb keeps only in-frame clonotypes and omits some of them. The sample records about 80,000 clones, approximately 90% being singletons. Sequencing used peripheral blood, obtained at surgery. The TCR was taken from a girl aged 2-9 years with Rasmussen encephalitis and intractable seizures. The chain couples TRBV6-5 to TRBJ2-3; TRBD1 is a possible D gene (6 bases). The CDR3 DNA reads as TGTGCCAGCAGTTTTCAGGGGACAGATACGCAGTATTTT. Amino acids: CASSFQGTDTQYF.